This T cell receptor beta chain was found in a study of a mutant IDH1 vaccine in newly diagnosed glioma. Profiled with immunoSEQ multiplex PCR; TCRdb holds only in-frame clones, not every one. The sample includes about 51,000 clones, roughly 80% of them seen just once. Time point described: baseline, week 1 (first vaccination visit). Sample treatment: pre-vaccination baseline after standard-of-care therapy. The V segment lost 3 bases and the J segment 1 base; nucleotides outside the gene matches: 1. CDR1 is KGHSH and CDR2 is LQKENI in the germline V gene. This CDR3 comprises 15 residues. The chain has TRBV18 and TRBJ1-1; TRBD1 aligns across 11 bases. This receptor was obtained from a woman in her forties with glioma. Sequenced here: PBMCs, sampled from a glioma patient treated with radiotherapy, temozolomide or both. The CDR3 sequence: CASSPGTGGNTEAFF. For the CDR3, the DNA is TGTGCCAGCTCACCTGGGACAGGGGGGAACACTGAAGCTTTCTTT.